This TCR beta chain was recorded in a study of blood T cell repertoires in COVID-19. Study context: Italy, Spain and the United States were the sources of the convalescent and acute COVID-19 samples. T cells, B-cell-depleted T cells, or PBMCs provided the cDNA or gDNA that served as material.

The CDR3 is 15 amino acids. V lost 4 bases and J 1 base, leaving 13 bases between the germline ends. Germline loops: CDR1 MRHNA, CDR2 SNTAGT. Source study methods: Using reference gene primer amplification, nucleated cell counts were estimated. Some clones are missing from TCRdb's copy, which holds only in-frame ones; the method was immunoSEQ multiplex PCR. V and J calls and clone size follow that table, whereas D and trimming were derived from the DNA. The sample includes about 150,000 clones, about 82% of them seen just once. Sequenced input: peripheral blood. The chain is built from TRBV6-4 and TRBJ1-1, with no clear D. The sequence came from a woman aged 40-49 years with active or convalescent COVID-19. The CDR3 sequence: CASSASAAGNTEAFF. DNA for the CDR3: TGTGCCAGCAGTGCCTCAGCGGCAGGGAACACTGAAGCTTTCTTT.